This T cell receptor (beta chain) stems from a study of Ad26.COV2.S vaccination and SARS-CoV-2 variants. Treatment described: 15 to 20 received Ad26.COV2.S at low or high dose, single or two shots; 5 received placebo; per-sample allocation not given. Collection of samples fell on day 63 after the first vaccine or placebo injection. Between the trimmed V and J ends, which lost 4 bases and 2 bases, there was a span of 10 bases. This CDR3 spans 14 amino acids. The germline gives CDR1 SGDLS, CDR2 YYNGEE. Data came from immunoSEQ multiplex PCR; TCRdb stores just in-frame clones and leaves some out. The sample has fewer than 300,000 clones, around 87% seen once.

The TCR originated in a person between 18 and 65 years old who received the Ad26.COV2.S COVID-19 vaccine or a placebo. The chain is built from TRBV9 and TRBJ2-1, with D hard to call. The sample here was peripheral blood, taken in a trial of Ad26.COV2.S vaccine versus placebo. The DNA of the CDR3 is TGTGCCAGCAGCCCCCGACTTACCTACAATGAGCAGTTCTTC. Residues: CASSPRLTYNEQFF.